This T cell receptor beta chain is drawn from a study of PD-1 blockade in classical Hodgkin lymphoma. Each patient relapsed following autologous stem cell transplantation, and prior brentuximab vedotin exposure differed. The CDR3 totals 14 residues. V lost 7 bases and J lost 1, with 14 bases in between. CDR1 and CDR2 (germline): SGHNT, YENEEA. Clones were sequenced by immunoSEQ multiplex PCR, and TCRdb holds only the in-frame ones, with some missing. The sample records 30,000 to 50,000 clones, 76% being singletons. The material sequenced was peripheral blood mononuclear cells (PBMCs), taken at baseline. The clonotype was recovered from a human donor with classical Hodgkin lymphoma. The genes are TRBV11-3 and TRBJ2-7; TRBD1 might be the D (5 bases). CDR3 sequence reads: CASKRGFESYEQYF. The DNA for the CDR3 is TGTGCCAGCAAAAGGGGATTCGAGTCCTACGAGCAGTACTTC. The whole variable domain, remainder taken from reference TRBV11-3 and TRBJ2-7, is EAGVVQSPRYKIIEKKQPVAFWCNPISGHNTLYWYLQNLGQGPELLIRYENEEAVDDSQLPKDRFSAERLKGVDSTLKIQPAELGDSAVYLCASKRGFESYEQYFGPGTRLTVT.